This T cell receptor beta chain was sequenced for a study of blood T cell repertoires in COVID-19. Across the whole study: In each case, the material was cDNA or gDNA derived from T cells, B-cell-depleted T cells, or PBMCs.

Germline CDR1 and CDR2: LNHDA and SQIVND (reference sequence). This CDR3 spans 16 amino acids. J lost 4 bases, V lost 6 bases, and 9 bases had no gene match. Only in-frame clones appear in the TCRdb table, and some are missing; sequencing was by immunoSEQ multiplex PCR. The sample lists 45,000 to 55,000 clones; over 70% were seen once. This clone was counted once. V gene TRBV19 combines with J gene TRBJ2-3; 11 nucleotides align to TRBD2. This sequence was found in a human donor in a cohort sampled during active COVID-19. Sequenced material: peripheral blood. CDR3 sequence: CASRMGLAGGSDTQYF. The CDR3 DNA reads as TGTGCCAGTAGGATGGGCCTAGCGGGAGGTTCAGATACGCAGTATTTT.